This T cell receptor (beta chain) was retrieved from a study of molecular identifiers for immune sequencing clone quantification. Isolation of naive CD8 T cells was achieved by sorting on a CD8+CD4-CCR7+CD45RA+ phenotype. This clonotype was detected ten times or more. Its matching antigen is unknown. V trimming: 6 bases; J trimming: 6 bases; junction bases outside the gene matches: 9. Germline assignment: CDR1 MNHEY and CDR2 SVGEGT. The CDR3 extends over 14 amino acids. Preparation methods for the bulk TCR libraries were those previously described, with listed TCR primers. MiXCR, applied by TCRdb to the PCR reads, yields one record per CDR3 protein. The sample consists of under 600,000 distinct CDR3 sequences, over 20% of them appearing once. Study observations and caveats: Barcode-sharing identical TCR molecules could underestimate highly expanded clone sizes. Researchers reportedly could pick up spiked Jurkat TCR RNA from one cell mixed into more than 800,000 naive cells.

V is TRBV6-2 or TRBV6-3 and J is TRBJ2-3; 7 nucleotides line up with TRBD1. Source material: naive CD8+ T cells from blood, with Jurkat cell RNA spiked in. Specified subset: FACS-sorted CD8+CD4-CCR7+CD45RA+ naive T cells. This TCR was recovered from a human donor in good health. Some libraries in this study had Jurkat cell RNA spiked in. CDR3 amino acids: CASSNDREPDTQYF. The CDR3, as DNA: TGTGCCAGCAGCAACGACAGGGAACCGGATACGCAGTATTTT.